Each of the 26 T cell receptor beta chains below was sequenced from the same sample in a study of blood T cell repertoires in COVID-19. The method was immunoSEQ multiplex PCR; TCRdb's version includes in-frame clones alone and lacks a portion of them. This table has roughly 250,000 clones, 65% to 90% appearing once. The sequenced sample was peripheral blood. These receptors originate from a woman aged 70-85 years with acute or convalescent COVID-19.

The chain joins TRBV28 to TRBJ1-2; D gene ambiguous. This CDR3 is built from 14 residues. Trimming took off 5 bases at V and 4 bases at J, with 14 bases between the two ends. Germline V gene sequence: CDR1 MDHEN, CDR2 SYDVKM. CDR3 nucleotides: TGTGCCAGCAGTCTCCCTACCATAATCTATGGCTACACCTTC. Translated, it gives CASSLPTIIYGYTF.

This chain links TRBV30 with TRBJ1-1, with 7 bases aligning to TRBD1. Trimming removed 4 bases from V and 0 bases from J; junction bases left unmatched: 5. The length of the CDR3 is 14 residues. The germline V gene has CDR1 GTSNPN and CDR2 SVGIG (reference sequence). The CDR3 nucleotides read TGTGCCTGGATAACAGGGGCTATGAACACTGAAGCTTTCTTT. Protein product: CAWITGAMNTEAFF.

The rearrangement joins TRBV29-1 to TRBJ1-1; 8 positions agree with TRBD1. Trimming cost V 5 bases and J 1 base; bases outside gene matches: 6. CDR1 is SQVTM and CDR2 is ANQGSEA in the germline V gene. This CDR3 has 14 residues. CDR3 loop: CSVTQGARNTEAFF. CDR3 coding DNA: TGCAGCGTTACTCAGGGGGCGCGGAACACTGAAGCTTTCTTT. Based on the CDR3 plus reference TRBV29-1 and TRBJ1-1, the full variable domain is SAVISQKPSRDICQRGTSLTIQCQVDSQVTMMFWYRQQPGQSLTLIATANQGSEATYESGFVIDKFPISRPNLTFSTLTVSNMSPEDSSIYLCSVTQGARNTEAFFGQGTRLTVV.

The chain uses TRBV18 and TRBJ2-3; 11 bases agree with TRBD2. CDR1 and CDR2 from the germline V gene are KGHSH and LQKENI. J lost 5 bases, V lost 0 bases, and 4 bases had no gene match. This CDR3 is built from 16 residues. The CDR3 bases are TGTGCCAGCTCACCACCGGCAACTAGCGGGGGAGATACGCAGTATTTT. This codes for CASSPPATSGGDTQYF.

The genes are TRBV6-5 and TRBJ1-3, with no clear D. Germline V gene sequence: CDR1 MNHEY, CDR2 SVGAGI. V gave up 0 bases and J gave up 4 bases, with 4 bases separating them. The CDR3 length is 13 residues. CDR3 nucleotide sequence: TGTGCCAGCAGTTACTCACAGGGAAACACCATATATTTT. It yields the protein CASSYSQGNTIYF.

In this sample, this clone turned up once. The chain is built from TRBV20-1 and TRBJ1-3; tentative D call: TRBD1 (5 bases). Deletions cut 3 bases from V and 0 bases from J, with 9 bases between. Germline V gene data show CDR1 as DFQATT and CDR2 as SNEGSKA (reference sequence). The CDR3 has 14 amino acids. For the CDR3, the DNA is TGCAGTGCTAGTGACAGTGTCTCTGGAAACACCATATATTTT. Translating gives CSASDSVSGNTIYF.

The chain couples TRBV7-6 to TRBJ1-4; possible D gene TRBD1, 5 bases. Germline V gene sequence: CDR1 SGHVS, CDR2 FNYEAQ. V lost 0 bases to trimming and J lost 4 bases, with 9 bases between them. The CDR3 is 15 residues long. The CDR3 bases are TGTGCCAGCAGCTTAGCACCAGGGTATAATGAAAAACTGTTTTTT. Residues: CASSLAPGYNEKLFF.

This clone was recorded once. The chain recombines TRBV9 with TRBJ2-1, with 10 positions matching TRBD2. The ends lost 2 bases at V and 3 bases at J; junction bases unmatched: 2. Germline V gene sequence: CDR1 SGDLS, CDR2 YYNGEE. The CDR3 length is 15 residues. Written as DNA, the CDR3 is TGTGCCAGCAGCGTTAGCGGGGGGTTCTACAATGAGCAGTTCTTC. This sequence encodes CASSVSGGFYNEQFF.

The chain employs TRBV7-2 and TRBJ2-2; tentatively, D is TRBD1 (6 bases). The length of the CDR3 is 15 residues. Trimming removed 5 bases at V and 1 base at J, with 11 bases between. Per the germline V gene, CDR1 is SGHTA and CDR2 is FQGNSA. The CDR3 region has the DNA TGTGCCAGCAGCCCCTACAGGGAGAACACCGGGGAGCTGTTTTTT. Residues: CASSPYRENTGELFF.

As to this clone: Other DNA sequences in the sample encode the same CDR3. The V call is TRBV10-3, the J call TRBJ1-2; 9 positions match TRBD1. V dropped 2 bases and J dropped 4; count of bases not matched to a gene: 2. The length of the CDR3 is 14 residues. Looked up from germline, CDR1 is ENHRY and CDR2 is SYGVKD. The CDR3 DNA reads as TGTGCCATCAGTGAGCCGACAGGGGGCTATGGCTACACCTTC. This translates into CAISEPTGGYGYTF.

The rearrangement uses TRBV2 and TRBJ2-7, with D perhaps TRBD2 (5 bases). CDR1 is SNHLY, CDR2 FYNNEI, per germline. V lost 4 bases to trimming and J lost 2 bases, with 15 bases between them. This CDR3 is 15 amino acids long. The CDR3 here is CASSGGLGSPYEQYF. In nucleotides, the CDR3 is TGTGCCAGCAGTGGAGGGCTAGGGTCCCCCTACGAGCAGTACTTC.

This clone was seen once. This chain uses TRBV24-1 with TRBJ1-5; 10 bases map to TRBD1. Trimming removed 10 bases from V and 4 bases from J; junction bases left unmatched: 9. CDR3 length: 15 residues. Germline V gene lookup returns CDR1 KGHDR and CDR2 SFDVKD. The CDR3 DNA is TGTGCCACGGGTAAGACAGGGGGCGGGAATCAGCCCCAGCATTTT. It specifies CATGKTGGGNQPQHF.

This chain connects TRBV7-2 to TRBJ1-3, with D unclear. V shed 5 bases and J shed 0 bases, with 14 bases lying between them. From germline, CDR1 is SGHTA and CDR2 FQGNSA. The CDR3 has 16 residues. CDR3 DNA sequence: TGTGCCAGCAGCACCTCTCCGTACTACTCTGGAAACACCATATATTTT. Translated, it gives CASSTSPYYSGNTIYF.

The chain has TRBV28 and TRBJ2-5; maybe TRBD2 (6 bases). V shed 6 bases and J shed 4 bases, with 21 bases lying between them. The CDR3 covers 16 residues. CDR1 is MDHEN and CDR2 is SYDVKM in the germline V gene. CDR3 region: CASSPFARDWGETQYF. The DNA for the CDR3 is TGTGCCAGCAGCCCCTTTGCGAGGGACTGGGGAGAGACCCAGTACTTC.

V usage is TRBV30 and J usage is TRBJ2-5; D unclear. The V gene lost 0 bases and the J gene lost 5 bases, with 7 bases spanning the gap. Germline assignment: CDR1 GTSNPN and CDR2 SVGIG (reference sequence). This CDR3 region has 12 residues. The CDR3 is CAWSVFRETQYF. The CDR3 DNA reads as TGTGCCTGGAGTGTGTTTCGGGAGACCCAGTACTTC. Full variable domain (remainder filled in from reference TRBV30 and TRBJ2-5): SQTIHQWPATLVQPVGSPLSLECTVEGTSNPNLYWYRQAAGRGLQLLFYSVGIGQISSEVPQNLSASRPQDRQFILSSKKLLLSDSGFYLCAWSVFRETQYFGPGTRLLVL.

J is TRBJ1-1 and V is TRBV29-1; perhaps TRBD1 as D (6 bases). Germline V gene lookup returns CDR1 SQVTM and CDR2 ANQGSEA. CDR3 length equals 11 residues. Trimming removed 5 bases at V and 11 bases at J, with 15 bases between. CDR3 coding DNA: TGCAGCGTTACATCCCCAGGGGAGGCTTTCTTT. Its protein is CSVTSPGEAFF.

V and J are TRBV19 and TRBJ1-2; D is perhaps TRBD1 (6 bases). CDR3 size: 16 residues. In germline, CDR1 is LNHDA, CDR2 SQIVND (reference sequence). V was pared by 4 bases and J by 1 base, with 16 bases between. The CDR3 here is CASSTQDSHRNYGYTF. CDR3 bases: TGTGCCAGTAGTACCCAGGACAGCCACCGTAACTATGGCTACACCTTC.

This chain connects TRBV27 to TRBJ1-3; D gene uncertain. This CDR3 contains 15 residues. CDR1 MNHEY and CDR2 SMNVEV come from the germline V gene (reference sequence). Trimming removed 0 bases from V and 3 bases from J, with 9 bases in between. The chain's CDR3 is CASSLSEGNGNTIYF. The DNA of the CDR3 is TGTGCCAGCAGTTTATCGGAGGGTAATGGAAACACCATATATTTT.

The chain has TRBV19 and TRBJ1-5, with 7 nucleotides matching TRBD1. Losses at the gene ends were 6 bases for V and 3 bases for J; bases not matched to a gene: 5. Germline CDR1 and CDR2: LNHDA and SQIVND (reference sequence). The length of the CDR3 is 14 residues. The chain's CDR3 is CASRVDRVNQPQHF. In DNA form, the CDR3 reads TGTGCCAGTAGGGTTGACAGGGTCAATCAGCCCCAGCATTTT.

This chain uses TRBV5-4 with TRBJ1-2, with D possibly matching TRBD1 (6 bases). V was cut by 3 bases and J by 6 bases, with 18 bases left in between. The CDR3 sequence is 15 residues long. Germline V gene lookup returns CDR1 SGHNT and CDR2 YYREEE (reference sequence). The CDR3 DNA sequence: TGTGCCAGCAGCTCCAATAACAGGGAGAGGAATGGCTACACCTTC. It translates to CASSSNNRERNGYTF. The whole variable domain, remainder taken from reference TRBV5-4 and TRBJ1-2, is ETGVTQSPTHLIKTRGQQVTLRCSSQSGHNTVSWYQQALGQGPQFIFQYYREEENGRGNFPPRFSGLQFPNYSSELNVNALELDDSALYLCASSSNNRERNGYTFGSGTRLTVV.

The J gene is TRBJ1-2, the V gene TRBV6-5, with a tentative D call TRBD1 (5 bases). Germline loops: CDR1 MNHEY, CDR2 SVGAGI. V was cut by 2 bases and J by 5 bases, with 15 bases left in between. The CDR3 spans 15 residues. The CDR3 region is CASSYGGGSGYGYTF. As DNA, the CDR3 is TGTGCCAGCAGTTACGGCGGGGGATCAGGTTATGGCTACACCTTC.

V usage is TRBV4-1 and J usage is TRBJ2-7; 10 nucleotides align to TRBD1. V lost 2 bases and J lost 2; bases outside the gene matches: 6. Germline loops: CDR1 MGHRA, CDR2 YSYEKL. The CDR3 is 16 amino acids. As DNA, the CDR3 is TGCGCCAGCAGCCAAACCTTGGGACAGGGGACCTACGAGCAGTACTTC. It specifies CASSQTLGQGTYEQYF.

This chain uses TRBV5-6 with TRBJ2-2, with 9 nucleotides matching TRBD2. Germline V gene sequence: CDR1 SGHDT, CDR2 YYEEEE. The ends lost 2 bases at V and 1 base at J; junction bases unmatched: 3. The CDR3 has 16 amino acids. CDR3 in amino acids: CASSLAGGRNTGELFF. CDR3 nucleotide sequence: TGTGCCAGCAGCTTAGCGGGGGGCCGGAACACCGGGGAGCTGTTTTTT.

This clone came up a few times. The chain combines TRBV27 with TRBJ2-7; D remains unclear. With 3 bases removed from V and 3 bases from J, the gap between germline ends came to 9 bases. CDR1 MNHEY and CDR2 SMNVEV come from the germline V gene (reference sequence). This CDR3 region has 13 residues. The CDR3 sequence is CASSLLRGYEQYF. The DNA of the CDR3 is TGTGCCAGCAGTTTGCTCCGCGGCTACGAGCAGTACTTC.

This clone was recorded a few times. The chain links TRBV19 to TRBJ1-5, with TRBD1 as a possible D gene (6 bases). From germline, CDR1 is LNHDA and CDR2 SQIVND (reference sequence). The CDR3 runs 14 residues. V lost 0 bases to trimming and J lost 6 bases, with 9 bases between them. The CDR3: CASSIEWGPQPQHF. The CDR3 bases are TGTGCCAGTAGTATAGAATGGGGGCCTCAGCCCCAGCATTTT.

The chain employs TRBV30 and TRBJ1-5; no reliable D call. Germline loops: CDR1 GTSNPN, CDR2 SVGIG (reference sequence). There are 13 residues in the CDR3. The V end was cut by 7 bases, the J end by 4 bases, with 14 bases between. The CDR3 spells CASAGVGNQPQHF. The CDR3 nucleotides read TGTGCCTCCGCCGGGGTGGGGAATCAGCCCCAGCATTTT.